Here is one T cell receptor (beta chain) with its context. These data belong to a study of blood T cell repertoires in COVID-19. The wider study: Samples came from the United States, Italy and Spain, spanning acute and convalescent COVID-19.

Original processing notes: Amplified reference gene primers provided the basis for estimating nucleated cell counts. The table came from immunoSEQ multiplex PCR; TCRdb's copy has only in-frame clones and leaves some out. V, J and clone size are taken as reported in that table, and D and trimming were inferred from the DNA itself. The table has about 300,000 clones, 70% to 90% seen once. Germline CDR1 is SGDLS and CDR2 is YYNGEE. The CDR3 has 16 amino acids. J was trimmed by 3 bases and V by 4 bases; bases with no gene match: 5. The receptor was derived from a man between 65 and 80 years old with acute or convalescent COVID-19. This chain joins TRBV9 and TRBJ2-3, with 13 nucleotides matching TRBD2. Sequenced sample: peripheral blood. The CDR3 is CASSILAGGKTDTQYF. CDR3 coding DNA: TGTGCCAGCAGCATACTAGCGGGGGGGAAAACAGATACGCAGTATTTT.